Listed below are T cell receptor beta chains from one sample, sequenced in a study of T-cell memory formation after mild COVID-19. MiXCR, run by TCRdb on the 5' RACE reads, gives a single entry per CDR3 protein. Of 400,000 to 450,000 distinct CDR3 sequences listed, roughly 18% are singletons. The sample comprised PBMCs or a T cell subset sorted from them (not recorded which). These receptors originate from a man between 18 and 29 years old who had mild COVID-19 (a few samples of this study predate the infection). Cell type and time point are not known. The CDR3 runs from the conserved cysteine through the conserved F or W. The D gene is left open where the match is weak. Some rows mark clone size as missing; the rest say once, few, many or name a class of expanded clone.

D gene	V gene	J gene	clone size	CDR3 DNA	CDR3 protein
TRBD1	TRBV5-4	TRBJ2-5	few	TGTGCCAGCAGCAACCAGGGGGCGGGGGAGACCCAGTACTTC	CASSNQGAGETQYF
-	TRBV7-9	TRBJ2-1	-	TGTGCCAGCAGCTTAGGCATAAGGGGGCAGTTCTTC	CASSLGIRGQFF
TRBD2	TRBV28	TRBJ2-2	-	TGTGCCAGCAGCAACATAGCGGGGGGGCTCACCGGGGAGCTGTTTTTT	CASSNIAGGLTGELFF
-	TRBV10-3	TRBJ2-1	few	TGTGCCATCGGGGATGAGCAGTTCTTC	CAIGDEQFF
-	TRBV11-3	TRBJ2-1	once	TGTGCCAGCAGGAGAGGGGGGTCGACGGGGGACTACAATGAGCAGTTCTTC	CASRRGGSTGDYNEQFF
TRBD2	TRBV27	TRBJ2-4	-	TGTGCCAGCAGTCTTGTAGCGGGGGGGCCCGTAAACATTCAGTACTTC	CASSLVAGGPVNIQYF
-	TRBV5-1	TRBJ1-1	-	TGCGCCAGCAGCCCCCCCCTGGGGCAGGGCACTGAAGCTTTCTTT	CASSPPLGQGTEAFF
-	TRBV7-2	TRBJ2-5	-	TGTGCCAGCAGCTTTCTGGAGCACGGGACCCAGTACTTC	CASSFLEHGTQYF
-	TRBV11-2	TRBJ2-5	-	TGTGCCAGCAGCTTATCTGGGGGAGATTACCAGTACTTC	CASSLSGGDYQYF
-	TRBV7-2	TRBJ2-5	few	TGTGCCAGCAGCTTTGCGGGACACTGGAGTGACGCCCAGTACTTC	CASSFAGHWSDAQYF
-	TRBV29-1	TRBJ2-2	few	TGCAGCGTCGCGGTTGGGCCTCCAGTCGGGGAGCTGTTTTTT	CSVAVGPPVGELFF
-	TRBV7-2	TRBJ2-6	-	TGTGCCAGCAGCTCTCCGACAGGCGGGGCCAACGTCCTGACTTTC	CASSSPTGGANVLTF
TRBD2	TRBV7-2	TRBJ2-1	-	TGTGCCAGCCGGGGGCGGGGCGGGGGGAGCTCCTACAATGAGCAGTTCTTC	CASRGRGGGSSYNEQFF
-	TRBV3-1	TRBJ1-2	-	TGTGCCAGCAGCCAAGAGGGGGCGCGGGGCTACACCTTC	CASSQEGARGYTF
TRBD1	TRBV20-1	TRBJ1-2	few	TGCAGTGCTAGTCCCCAGGGGGAAGTTGGCTACACCTTC	CSASPQGEVGYTF
TRBD2	TRBV5-1	TRBJ2-2	few	TGCGCCAGCAGCTCGACTAGCGGGGGCACGAACACCGGGGAGCTGTTTTTT	CASSSTSGGTNTGELFF
-	TRBV2	TRBJ2-3	-	TGTGCCAGCAGTGGTGGGCTCAGCACAGATACGCAGTATTTT	CASSGGLSTDTQYF
-	TRBV20-1	TRBJ2-7	-	TGCAGTGCCAGACCCGGGAGTGGGGTTCTCGACGAGCAGTACTTC	CSARPGSGVLDEQYF
-	TRBV5-6	TRBJ2-2	few	TGTGCCAGCAGCTTGATGTCGTTGACCGGGGAGCTGTTTTTT	CASSLMSLTGELFF
-	TRBV18	TRBJ2-1	-	TGTGCCAGCTCACCAGGGGAATTCGATGAGCAGTTCTTC	CASSPGEFDEQFF
-	TRBV7-6	TRBJ2-1	-	TGTGCCAGCAGCTTAGGGGGGCCAAATGAGCAGTTCTTC	CASSLGGPNEQFF
-	TRBV5-6	TRBJ2-3	many	TGTGCCAGCAGCTGGGGGAGCACAGATACGCAGTATTTT	CASSWGSTDTQYF
TRBD1	TRBV18	TRBJ1-5	-	TGTGCCACGCAGGGGGATAGCAATCAGCCCCAGCATTTT	CATQGDSNQPQHF
TRBD2	TRBV28	TRBJ2-3	-	TGTGCCAGCAGTCCACTAGCGGGGGGTCTCTTGGATACGCAGTATTTT	CASSPLAGGLLDTQYF
TRBD2	TRBV24-1	TRBJ2-1	-	TGTGCCACCAGTGACGCAGCGGGAGGGAACAATGAGCAGTTCTTC	CATSDAAGGNNEQFF
-	TRBV20-1	TRBJ1-4	-	TGCAGCCCAGCCTACAGGGCTGAAAAACTGTTTTTT	CSPAYRAEKLFF
-	TRBV18	TRBJ1-1	-	TGTGCCAGCTCACCACAACCCACAGCTTCGAACACTGAAGCTTTCTTT	CASSPQPTASNTEAFF
TRBD1	TRBV5-6	TRBJ1-1	-	TGTGCCAGCAGCTTGGGGGACAGGGGCATTGAAGCTTTCTTT	CASSLGDRGIEAFF
-	TRBV7-3	TRBJ2-3	few	TGTGCCAGCAGCTTAACGAGGGCAGATACGCAGTATTTT	CASSLTRADTQYF
-	TRBV11-2	TRBJ2-6	-	TGTGCCAGCAGCTTAGCCCCCCCAGGGTTAGGGGCCAACGTCATGACTTTC	CASSLAPPGLGANVMTF
-	TRBV28	TRBJ1-1	few	TGTGCCAGCAGTCTCTCCCAGGGCTGGGGACTAAACACTGAAGCTTTCTTT	CASSLSQGWGLNTEAFF
-	TRBV6-5	TRBJ2-2	few	TGTGCCAGCAGCCTGATTACAACCGGGGAGCTGTTTTTT	CASSLITTGELFF
-	TRBV20-1	TRBJ2-5	many	TGCAGTGCTAGGTCGGGGGCGGTGGAGACCCAGTACTTC	CSARSGAVETQYF
TRBD1	TRBV12-5	TRBJ2-1	-	TGTGCTAGTGGTTTGGGACAGGGCTACAATGAGCAGTTCTTC	CASGLGQGYNEQFF
TRBD2	TRBV7-2	TRBJ2-3	-	TGTGCCAGCAGCCCTACTAGCGGGGCGCAGAATACGCAGTATTTT	CASSPTSGAQNTQYF
TRBD1	TRBV6-2/TRBV6-3	TRBJ2-7	few	TGTGCCAGCAGGAGCCTTACAGCAGGGGGATGGAGCGCCTACGAGCAGTACTTC	CASRSLTAGGWSAYEQYF
TRBD1	TRBV11-2	TRBJ1-4	-	TGTGCCAGCAGCCCACTGAGGGACAGGGGCGCAAAACTGTTTTTT	CASSPLRDRGAKLFF
-	TRBV12-3/TRBV12-4	TRBJ1-1	few	TGTGCCAGCAGTCCCGCCAGCGGGTTAGGGAACACTGAAGCTTTCTTT	CASSPASGLGNTEAFF
TRBD1	TRBV29-1	TRBJ2-7	-	TGCAGCGTTGAAGATCCCGGACAGGGGTACGAGCAGTACTTC	CSVEDPGQGYEQYF
-	TRBV7-3	TRBJ2-5	-	TGTGCCAGCAGCTCCGTAGGCGGGGCAGAGACCCAGTACTTC	CASSSVGGAETQYF
-	TRBV2	TRBJ2-7	few	TGTGCCAGCAGGGGGGAGGGGACAGCCTCCTACGAGCAGTACTTC	CASRGEGTASYEQYF
-	TRBV6-2/TRBV6-3	TRBJ1-2	few	TGTGCCAGCAGTTTCGACAGGATGCGCGGCTACACCTTC	CASSFDRMRGYTF
-	TRBV5-1	TRBJ1-2	many	TGCGCCAGCAGCAGGGCCGGGAACTATGGCTACACCTTC	CASSRAGNYGYTF
-	TRBV5-1	TRBJ1-1	-	TGCGCCAGCAGCCCCGCGGGGAACACTGAAGCTTTCTTT	CASSPAGNTEAFF
-	TRBV12-3/TRBV12-4	TRBJ2-5	many	TGTGCCAGCGGGCTAGACCAAGAGACCCAGTACTTC	CASGLDQETQYF
-	TRBV7-9	TRBJ2-2	many	TGTGCCAGCAGGAAAAACCGAGACGGCGACACCGGGGAGCTGTTTTTT	CASRKNRDGDTGELFF
TRBD2	TRBV4-1	TRBJ2-1	-	TGCGCCAGCAGCCGATCGGGACTAGCGGACAATGAGCAGTTCTTC	CASSRSGLADNEQFF
TRBD1	TRBV10-3	TRBJ2-7	-	TGTGCCATCAGTGACGTCCCGGGACAGGGAGAAAGGTCCTACGAGCAGTACTTC	CAISDVPGQGERSYEQYF
TRBD1	TRBV4-1	TRBJ1-5	-	TGCGCCAGCAGCCGGGGACAGGGGGGGGTCAATCAGCCCCAGCATTTT	CASSRGQGGVNQPQHF
TRBD2	TRBV7-6	TRBJ2-5	few	TGTGCCAGCATCCCCCGGGAGGGAGAGACCCAGTACTTC	CASIPREGETQYF
-	TRBV5-1	TRBJ1-2	many	TGCGCCGCCCGGGACACCCCGTTGGATGGCTACACCTTC	CAARDTPLDGYTF
-	TRBV6-5	TRBJ2-1	-	TGTGCCAGCAGTTACTGGAATGAGCAGTTCTTC	CASSYWNEQFF
TRBD2	TRBV5-4	TRBJ2-1	few	TGTGCCAGCAGCTGGTCCGGGACTAGCGGGGGGCCGCAGTTCTTC	CASSWSGTSGGPQFF
-	TRBV14	TRBJ2-1	-	TGTGCCAGCAGCCAAGATTGGAGGCTGACCTCGTACAATGAGCAGTTCTTC	CASSQDWRLTSYNEQFF
-	TRBV12-3/TRBV12-4	TRBJ1-2	-	TGTGCCAGCGTGCGCATTCCAGGCTATGGCTACACCTTC	CASVRIPGYGYTF
-	TRBV7-2	TRBJ2-2	-	TGTGCCAGCAGTTCCCGTCTGGGGGACACCGGGGAGCTGTTTTTT	CASSSRLGDTGELFF